The clone carrying this TCR beta chain has just a few counts. Antigen: not known. The data belong to a study of blood T cells in healthy people across ages. Sample-barcoded 5' priming and a J-beta primer mix drove a second PCR of about 6 to 11 cycles. TCRdb recomputed calls from the 5' RACE reads with MiXCR, one row per CDR3 protein. The data contain 700,000 to 900,000 distinct CDR3 sequences, roughly 24% of them seen just once; the ten biggest clones take up approximately 2.9%. Study-level findings and limits: Unknown donor CMV status possibly confounded expanded clonotype changes.

J gave up 7 bases and V 6 bases, and 8 bases lay outside the gene matches. The CDR3 has 14 amino acids. CDR1 is WSHSY, CDR2 SAAADI, per germline. These sequences were also reported in another study, on T cells of mothers and their children.

Sequencing used blood. This chain joins TRBV10-2 and TRBJ1-2, with TRBD1 matching over 10 bases. This TCR was recovered from a boy aged 5-17 years in good health. The CDR3 coding sequence is TGCGCCAGCAGCCCGGACAGGGGGGGTGGTGGCTACACCTTC. Protein sequence: CASSPDRGGGGYTF.